These T cell receptor beta chains were read from a single sample in a study of post-analysis software for immune sequencing data. TCRdb re-analysed the PCR reads in MiXCR, keeping a single row per CDR3 protein. This table holds hundreds of thousands of distinct CDR3 sequences, around 50% found once. Sample: blood. The receptors derive from a girl between 5 and 17 years old with multiple sclerosis. Both conserved end residues are part of each CDR3. The D gene is left open where the match is weak. Some rows mark clone size as missing; the rest say once, few, many or name a class of expanded clone.

j_gene: TRBJ1-2
d_gene: -
abundance: -
v_gene: TRBV20-1
CDR3aa: CSVNSADYGYTF
CDR3nt: TGCAGTGTTAATAGCGCGGACTATGGCTACACCTTC

j_gene: TRBJ1-2
d_gene: TRBD1
abundance: -
v_gene: TRBV5-1
CDR3aa: CASSLHLQGTNYGYTF
CDR3nt: TGCGCCAGCAGCCTACACCTACAGGGGACTAACTATGGCTACACCTTC

j_gene: TRBJ2-5
d_gene: -
abundance: few
v_gene: TRBV7-3
CDR3aa: CASSRTRQETQYF
CDR3nt: TGTGCCAGCAGCCGGACTCGACAAGAGACCCAGTACTTC

j_gene: TRBJ2-6
d_gene: -
abundance: -
v_gene: TRBV4-2
CDR3aa: CASSQSPSFNRANVLTF
CDR3nt: TGTGCCAGCAGCCAAAGCCCCTCATTCAACAGGGCCAACGTCCTGACTTTC

j_gene: TRBJ2-1
d_gene: TRBD2
abundance: -
v_gene: TRBV4-2
CDR3aa: CASVRGGSSNEQFF
CDR3nt: TGTGCCAGCGTCCGGGGGGGCTCGAGCAATGAGCAGTTCTTC

j_gene: TRBJ2-5
d_gene: -
abundance: -
v_gene: TRBV6-5
CDR3aa: CASSYSKGLHLVQYF
CDR3nt: TGTGCCAGCAGTTACTCGAAGGGACTCCACTTGGTGCAGTACTTC

j_gene: TRBJ1-1
d_gene: TRBD1
abundance: -
v_gene: TRBV10-3
CDR3aa: CATQGVIGNTEAFF
CDR3nt: TGTGCCACCCAGGGGGTGATTGGAAACACTGAAGCTTTCTTT

j_gene: TRBJ1-2
d_gene: TRBD1
abundance: -
v_gene: TRBV20-1
CDR3aa: CSARDRGTGDGYGYTF
CDR3nt: TGCAGTGCTAGAGATCGGGGGACAGGAGACGGCTATGGCTACACCTTC

j_gene: TRBJ2-3
d_gene: -
abundance: -
v_gene: TRBV14
CDR3aa: CASSREITTDTQYF
CDR3nt: TGTGCCAGCAGCCGAGAGATCACCACAGATACGCAGTATTTT

j_gene: TRBJ2-5
d_gene: TRBD1
abundance: once
v_gene: TRBV20-1
CDR3aa: CSAPHTGGWETQYF
CDR3nt: TGCAGTGCTCCCCACACAGGGGGCTGGGAGACCCAGTACTTC

j_gene: TRBJ2-7
d_gene: TRBD1
abundance: -
v_gene: TRBV20-1
CDR3aa: CSARATGAYEQYF
CDR3nt: TGCAGTGCTAGAGCAACAGGGGCCTACGAGCAGTACTTC

j_gene: TRBJ1-2
d_gene: -
abundance: -
v_gene: TRBV29-1
CDR3aa: CSVSKGGYGCTF
CDR3nt: TGCAGCGTTTCTAAGGGGGGCTATGGCTGCACCTTC

j_gene: TRBJ1-2
d_gene: -
abundance: -
v_gene: TRBV29-1
CDR3aa: CSVEDGSADGYTF
CDR3nt: TGCAGCGTTGAAGATGGCAGCGCCGATGGCTACACCTTC

j_gene: TRBJ2-7
d_gene: TRBD2
abundance: few
v_gene: TRBV7-2
CDR3aa: CASSIVGGVSEQYF
CDR3nt: TGTGCCAGCAGTATAGTGGGGGGGGTCTCCGAGCAGTACTTC

j_gene: TRBJ2-7
d_gene: -
abundance: few
v_gene: TRBV3-1
CDR3aa: CASSPRGGSYYEQYF
CDR3nt: TGTGCCAGCAGCCCCCGGGGCGGCAGCTACTACGAGCAGTACTTC

j_gene: TRBJ2-7
d_gene: -
abundance: -
v_gene: TRBV18
CDR3aa: CASSPERGSYEQYF
CDR3nt: TGTGCCAGCTCACCGGAGAGGGGCTCCTACGAGCAGTACTTC

j_gene: TRBJ2-7
d_gene: -
abundance: -
v_gene: TRBV25-1
CDR3aa: CASSDHFAQRASYNEQYF
CDR3nt: TGTGCCAGCAGCGACCACTTTGCACAGCGGGCCTCCTACAATGAGCAGTACTTC

j_gene: TRBJ2-3
d_gene: TRBD2
abundance: -
v_gene: TRBV9
CDR3aa: CASSHPGLAAEDTQYF
CDR3nt: TGTGCCAGCAGCCACCCGGGACTAGCGGCGGAAGATACGCAGTATTTT

j_gene: TRBJ2-2
d_gene: -
abundance: -
v_gene: TRBV3-1
CDR3aa: CASSQTLTGELFF
CDR3nt: TGTGCCAGCAGCCAAACTCTCACCGGGGAGCTGTTTTTT

j_gene: TRBJ2-5
d_gene: TRBD2
abundance: -
v_gene: TRBV29-1
CDR3aa: CSVGLAPQETQYF
CDR3nt: TGCAGCGTTGGACTAGCTCCGCAAGAGACCCAGTACTTC

j_gene: TRBJ1-1
d_gene: -
abundance: few
v_gene: TRBV5-1
CDR3aa: CASSLTEDTEAFF
CDR3nt: TGCGCCAGCAGCTTAACCGAGGATACTGAAGCTTTCTTT

j_gene: TRBJ2-3
d_gene: TRBD1
abundance: -
v_gene: TRBV4-1
CDR3aa: CASSPPPGDSQDTQYF
CDR3nt: TGCGCCAGCAGCCCGCCTCCAGGGGACAGTCAGGATACGCAGTATTTT

j_gene: TRBJ2-5
d_gene: TRBD2
abundance: -
v_gene: TRBV20-1
CDR3aa: CSAPGTSGTSETQYF
CDR3nt: TGCAGTGCTCCCGGGACTAGCGGGACTTCGGAGACCCAGTACTTC

j_gene: TRBJ2-3
d_gene: TRBD1
abundance: once
v_gene: TRBV5-1
CDR3aa: CASSLDPGQGRTDTQYF
CDR3nt: TGCGCCAGCAGCTTGGACCCGGGACAGGGACGAACAGATACGCAGTATTTT

j_gene: TRBJ1-2
d_gene: -
abundance: -
v_gene: TRBV4-1
CDR3aa: CASSLDGGVGYTF
CDR3nt: TGCGCCAGCAGCTTGGATGGGGGCGTTGGCTACACCTTC

j_gene: TRBJ2-1
d_gene: -
abundance: -
v_gene: TRBV5-1
CDR3aa: CASRYTKQGTQFF
CDR3nt: TGCGCCAGCAGATATACCAAACAGGGGACTCAGTTCTTC

j_gene: TRBJ2-7
d_gene: -
abundance: -
v_gene: TRBV25-1
CDR3aa: CASSQLTVSYEQYF
CDR3nt: TGTGCCAGCAGTCAACTAACAGTAAGTTACGAGCAGTACTTC

j_gene: TRBJ2-3
d_gene: -
abundance: -
v_gene: TRBV7-2
CDR3aa: CASSYEASPDTQYF
CDR3nt: TGTGCCAGCAGCTATGAGGCGAGCCCAGATACGCAGTATTTT

j_gene: TRBJ2-1
d_gene: TRBD1
abundance: -
v_gene: TRBV5-1
CDR3aa: CASSPGQVSYNEQFF
CDR3nt: TGCGCCAGCAGCCCGGGACAGGTCTCCTACAATGAGCAGTTCTTC

j_gene: TRBJ2-3
d_gene: -
abundance: -
v_gene: TRBV5-1
CDR3aa: CASSLGVHTQYF
CDR3nt: TGCGCCAGCAGCTTGGGGGTCCACACGCAGTATTTT

j_gene: TRBJ2-3
d_gene: TRBD1
abundance: -
v_gene: TRBV5-1
CDR3aa: CASSLGGGQGTDTQYF
CDR3nt: TGCGCCAGCAGCTTGGGAGGGGGACAGGGCACAGATACGCAGTATTTT

j_gene: TRBJ1-1
d_gene: -
abundance: few
v_gene: TRBV29-1
CDR3aa: CRVARVVNTEAFF
CDR3nt: TGCAGGGTAGCGAGGGTTGTGAACACTGAAGCTTTCTTT

j_gene: TRBJ1-1
d_gene: -
abundance: once
v_gene: TRBV20-1
CDR3aa: CSARDWQGDNTEAFF
CDR3nt: TGCAGTGCTAGAGACTGGCAAGGAGACAACACTGAAGCTTTCTTT